Below are 18 T cell receptor beta chains sequenced from a single sample in a study of blood T cell repertoires in COVID-19. Produced via immunoSEQ multiplex PCR; TCRdb's table is partial and in-frame only. The sample yields about 180,000 clones, 89% seen once. The sample was PBMCs or T cells enriched from blood (not recorded which). The receptor set was obtained from a woman aged 40 to 49 with acute COVID-19.

The CDR3 loop is CASSHFRGRAGEQYF. The DNA of the CDR3 is TGTGCCAGCAGCCATTTTCGCGGGAGGGCCGGCGAGCAGTACTTC. The chain couples TRBV3-1 (or the pseudogene TRBV3-2) to TRBJ2-7; 9 nucleotides agree with TRBD2. Germline assignment: CDR1 LGHDT and CDR2 YNNKEL (reference sequence). This CDR3 comprises 15 residues. Trimming at V came to 3 bases and at J to 6 bases, leaving 9 bases not matched to a gene.

Details on this clone: One end of the junction is discordant with germline, which a read error may explain. The chain combines TRBV3-1 (or the pseudogene TRBV3-2) with TRBJ2-1; the D gene is possibly TRBD2 (6 bases). Germline CDR1 and CDR2: LGHDT and YNNKEL (reference sequence). This CDR3 is built from 14 residues. CDR3 sequence (DNA): TGTGCCAGCAGTCAAGCACGGGAGAGGAATGAGCAGTTCTTC. Its translation: CASSQARERNEQFF.

This rearrangement joins TRBV7-3 to TRBJ2-7, with no clear D. The V end was cut by 3 bases, the J end by 3 bases, with 6 bases between. The CDR3 covers 12 residues. Germline CDR1 SGHTA, CDR2 FQGTGA. The chain's CDR3 is CASSLHSYEQYF. CDR3 coding DNA: TGTGCCAGCAGCTTGCACAGCTACGAGCAGTACTTC.

This clone showed up just a few times. The chain has TRBV13 and TRBJ2-5; 11 nucleotides line up with TRBD2. The CDR3 extends over 16 amino acids. The V and J ends lost 5 bases and 1 base, in that order; junction bases with no gene match: 6. CDR1 and CDR2 (germline): PRHDT, FYEKMQ (reference sequence). The CDR3 protein is CASSERGLAVQETQYF. The CDR3 DNA follows: TGTGCCAGCAGCGAAAGGGGACTAGCGGTCCAAGAGACCCAGTACTTC.

V gene TRBV6-4 combines with J gene TRBJ1-1; the D is unclear. The CDR3 is 13 residues long. V was trimmed by 4 bases and J by 0 bases, leaving 6 bases between them. Germline V CDR1 and CDR2: MRHNA, SNTAGT. As DNA, the CDR3 is TGTGCCAGCAGTGCTGAGGTGAACACTGAAGCTTTCTTT. It specifies CASSAEVNTEAFF.

V usage is TRBV30 and J usage is TRBJ1-4, with D unclear. The CDR3 totals 14 residues. V was pared by 1 base and J by 7 bases, with 13 bases between. The germline V gene encodes CDR1 GTSNPN and CDR2 SVGIG (reference sequence). CDR3 loop: CAWSALRGGEKLFF. The CDR3 DNA is TGTGCCTGGAGTGCATTACGGGGTGGTGAAAAACTGTTTTTT. The full variable domain, completed using reference TRBV30 and TRBJ1-4, is SQTIHQWPATLVQPVGSPLSLECTVEGTSNPNLYWYRQAAGRGLQLLFYSVGIGQISSEVPQNLSASRPQDRQFILSSKKLLLSDSGFYLCAWSALRGGEKLFFGSGTQLSVL.

This rearrangement joins TRBV13 to TRBJ2-7; D perhaps matches TRBD1 (5 bases). This CDR3 contains 14 residues. Germline V gene data show CDR1 as PRHDT and CDR2 as FYEKMQ (reference sequence). V lost 5 bases to trimming and J lost 0 bases, with 11 bases between them. In DNA form, the CDR3 reads TGTGCCAGCAGCCAGACTGACAGCTCCTACGAGCAGTACTTC. This translates into CASSQTDSSYEQYF. Using reference TRBV13 and TRBJ2-7 for the parts outside the CDR3, the full variable domain is AAGVIQSPRHLIKEKRETATLKCYPIPRHDTVYWYQQGPGQDPQFLISFYEKMQSDKGSIPDRFSAQQFSDYHSELNMSSLELGDSALYFCASSQTDSSYEQYFGPGTRLTVT.

V is TRBV4-3 and J is TRBJ2-2; possible D gene TRBD2, 5 bases. The CDR3 is 15 residues long. The ends were cut back, 3 bases at V and 5 bases at J, with 13 bases in the middle. The germline gives CDR1 LGHNA, CDR2 YSLEER. The CDR3 DNA reads as TGCGCCAGCAGCCAGACCGAACGGGGAACCGGGGAGCTGTTTTTT. It is translated as CASSQTERGTGELFF.

J is TRBJ2-7 and V is TRBV27; 9 bases agree with TRBD1. The CDR3 covers 15 residues. V gave up 4 bases and J gave up 3 bases; unmatched junction bases: 7. CDR1 is MNHEY and CDR2 is SMNVEV in the germline V gene (reference sequence). The CDR3 nucleotides are TGTGCCAGCAGTTCCGGACCGGGACAGGGCTACGAGCAGTACTTC. Its translation is CASSSGPGQGYEQYF.

The sample holds a few counts of this clone. The chain links TRBV5-1 to TRBJ2-2, with a weak D call TRBD2 (6 bases). This CDR3 is built from 15 residues. The germline V gene has CDR1 SGHRS and CDR2 YFSETQ. Trimming pared 0 bases from V and 3 bases from J, leaving 9 bases between. The CDR3 sequence: CASSLGGIDTGELFF. In nucleotides, the CDR3 is TGCGCCAGCAGCTTGGGCGGGATCGACACCGGGGAGCTGTTTTTT.

The chain uses TRBV6-1 and TRBJ1-5; D is unclear. The germline CDR1 and CDR2 sequences are MNHNS and SASEGT. V was trimmed by 0 bases and J by 2 bases, leaving 5 bases between them. The CDR3 covers 14 residues. The chain's CDR3 is CASSEAPGNQPQHF. In DNA, the CDR3 is TGTGCCAGCAGTGAAGCGCCAGGCAATCAGCCCCAGCATTTT.

The chain has TRBV6-5 and TRBJ2-5; 9 bases are shared with TRBD1. The junction had 10 bases not matched to a gene; V was cut back by 6 bases and J by 5 bases. The length of the CDR3 is 15 residues. Germline values: CDR1 MNHEY, CDR2 SVGAGI. In DNA form, the CDR3 reads TGTGCCAGCAGGGTACTACAGGGGGCCCCCGAGACCCAGTACTTC. Translating gives CASRVLQGAPETQYF.

This chain joins TRBV27 and TRBJ1-5; unclear D gene. CDR3 length: 15 residues. Germline CDR1 and CDR2: MNHEY and SMNVEV (reference sequence). Trimming shortened V by 0 bases and J by 3 bases, and 9 bases separated the two germline ends. The CDR3 loop reads CASSLSVSVNQPQHF. CDR3 in DNA: TGTGCCAGCAGTTTATCAGTCAGCGTCAATCAGCCCCAGCATTTT.

The chain joins TRBV27 to TRBJ1-4; 9 bases agree with TRBD1. Germline values: CDR1 MNHEY, CDR2 SMNVEV (reference sequence). This CDR3 has 15 residues. V trimming: 5 bases; J trimming: 0 bases; junction bases outside the gene matches: 1. The CDR3 protein is CASSGTGTTNEKLFF. Here the CDR3 DNA reads TGTGCCAGCAGTGGGACAGGGACAACTAATGAAAAACTGTTTTTT.

The J gene is TRBJ2-5, the V gene TRBV10-3; 8 bases are a match to TRBD1. The CDR3 runs to 14 residues. Germline-derived CDR1 and CDR2 are ENHRY and SYGVKD. Trimming removed 6 bases from V and 5 bases from J; junction bases left unmatched: 8. The CDR3 coding sequence is TGTGCCATCAGGCCCGACAGGGGAAGCGAGACCCAGTACTTC. Translation: CAIRPDRGSETQYF.

The chain couples TRBV6-2 or TRBV6-3 to TRBJ2-1, with 16 bases fitting TRBD2. The CDR3 length is 17 residues. Unmatched junction bases numbered 2, after V lost 0 bases and J lost 6 bases. CDR1 and CDR2 (germline): MNHEY, SVGEGT. Here the CDR3 DNA reads TGTGCCAGCAGTTACTCGGGACTAGCGGGAGGGCGCAATGAGCAGTTCTTC. It encodes CASSYSGLAGGRNEQFF.

V gene TRBV4-1 combines with J gene TRBJ1-1, with D perhaps matching TRBD1 (6 bases). The CDR3 extends over 16 amino acids. V shed 7 bases and J shed 3 bases, with 21 bases lying between them. Per germline, CDR1 MGHRA and CDR2 YSYEKL. The CDR3 sequence: CASTPTAGVGDTEAFF. CDR3 nucleotide sequence: TGCGCCAGCACACCAACCGCAGGGGTCGGGGACACTGAAGCTTTCTTT.

This clone has just a few counts. This chain connects TRBV5-1 to TRBJ1-5; a weak D match, TRBD1 (6 bases). V was cut by 1 base and J by 7 bases, with 15 bases left in between. The CDR3 has 15 residues. Germline CDR1 SGHRS, CDR2 YFSETQ. This CDR3 reads CASSLFGGAGQPQHF. The CDR3 DNA follows: TGCGCCAGCAGCTTGTTCGGGGGGGCCGGACAGCCCCAGCATTTT.